In this sample, the clone carrying this T cell receptor beta chain turned up many times. The time point denotes: sample taken at primary tumor resection. Donors were around 70 untreated early-stage non-small cell lung cancer patients. Every TCR cDNA molecule bore its own unique molecular identifier. From the 5' RACE reads, TCRdb called clonotypes with MiXCR, one entry per CDR3 protein. The sample lists some 80,000 distinct CDR3 sequences; around 7.3% were seen once. The data are from a study of spatial heterogeneity in lung cancer. The length of the CDR3 is 12 residues. Germline V gives CDR1 SGHNT, CDR2 YYREEE (reference sequence). Trimming shortened V by 4 bases and J by 5 bases, and 9 bases separated the two germline ends.

The TCR sequence derives from a male donor with early-stage non-small cell lung cancer. The material was PBMCs, obtained at surgery. The chain couples TRBV5-4 to TRBJ2-5; TRBD1 is a possible D gene (6 bases). CDR3 coding DNA: TGTGCCAGCAGCCCAGGGGTGGAGACCCAGTACTTC. This codes for CASSPGVETQYF. Complete variable domain (other parts from reference TRBV5-4 and TRBJ2-5): ETGVTQSPTHLIKTRGQQVTLRCSSQSGHNTVSWYQQALGQGPQFIFQYYREEENGRGNFPPRFSGLQFPNYSSELNVNALELDDSALYLCASSPGVETQYFGPGTRLLVL.